One sample yielded the 9 T cell receptor beta chains listed below, sequenced in a study of T cells in Graves' hyperthyroidism and ophthalmopathy. RNA transcripts were the template for amplifying TCR beta CDR3 regions. The HTBI primer set was used in a first-round RT-PCR of the TCR CDR3. One entry per CDR3 protein, called by TCRdb with MiXCR from the multiplex PCR reads. This table holds a few hundred thousand distinct CDR3 sequences, approximately 17% found once. Specimen: blood. The origin of the receptors is a woman between 18 and 29 years old with Graves' ophthalmopathy.

In this sample, this clonotype turned up many times. The V and J genes are TRBV7-9 and TRBJ2-1; no reliable D call. Trimming left V 3 bases short and J 4 bases short, with 7 bases between. Germline V gene data show CDR1 as SEHNR and CDR2 as FQNEAQ (reference sequence). The CDR3 is 13 amino acids. The CDR3 bases are TGTGCCAGCAGCTTCAGGCAGTACAATGAGCAGTTCTTC. It encodes CASSFRQYNEQFF. Using reference TRBV7-9 and TRBJ2-1 for the parts outside the CDR3, the full variable domain is DTGVSQNPRHKITKRGQNVTFRCDPISEHNRLYWYRQTLGQGPEFLTYFQNEAQLEKSRLLSDRFSAERPKGSFSTLEIQRTEQGDSAMYLCASSFRQYNEQFFGPGTRLTVL.

Only a few counts were recorded for this clonotype. The chain couples TRBV10-3 to TRBJ2-1; D remains ambiguous. The CDR3 contains 11 residues. V dropped 0 bases and J dropped 6 bases, with 0 bases sitting between them. The V gene's germline CDR1 is ENHRY and CDR2 SYGVKD. The CDR3 region is CAISESNEQFF. CDR3 nucleotide sequence: TGTGCCATCAGTGAGTCCAATGAGCAGTTCTTC.

The rearrangement links TRBV4-1 to TRBJ1-1; D perhaps matches TRBD1 (6 bases). Germline CDR1 MGHRA, CDR2 YSYEKL. This CDR3 has 16 residues. V was trimmed by 2 bases and J by 1 base, leaving 14 bases between them. The CDR3 loop reads CASSQNSQGPNTEAFF. CDR3 sequence (DNA): TGCGCCAGCAGCCAAAACTCACAGGGACCGAACACTGAAGCTTTCTTT.

This clonotype was recorded a few times. This chain links TRBV14 with TRBJ2-7; unclear D gene. This CDR3 spans 12 amino acids. Germline-derived CDR1 and CDR2 are SGHDN and FVKESK. Trimming cost V 0 bases and J 9 bases, with 9 bases left between them. The CDR3 nucleotides read TGTGCCAGCAGCCAAGATGGGCGGAGGCAGTACTTC. Its protein is CASSQDGRRQYF. The variable domain in full, completed from reference TRBV14 and TRBJ2-7, reads EAGVTQFPSHSVIEKGQTVTLRCDPISGHDNLYWYRRVMGKEIKFLLHFVKESKQDESGMPNNRFLAERTGGTYSTLKVQPAELEDSGVYFCASSQDGRRQYFGPGTRLTVT.

This clonotype was counted a few times. The CDR3 DNA sequence: TGCGCCAGCAGCCTGGCTCCGGGAAGCGATCAGCCCCAGCATTTT. Protein product: CASSLAPGSDQPQHF. V and J are TRBV4-1 and TRBJ1-5; D unclear. The CDR3 consists of 15 residues. V lost 4 bases and J lost 5, with 15 bases in between. CDR1 is MGHRA, CDR2 YSYEKL, per germline.

Many counts were recorded for this clonotype. This sequence joins TRBV13 and TRBJ1-2, with TRBD1 matching 9 bases. V lost 5 bases to trimming and J lost 8 bases; unmatched junction nucleotides: 18. The CDR3 length is 17 residues. Germline V gene sequence: CDR1 PRHDT, CDR2 FYEKMQ (reference sequence). The CDR3 protein is CASSRTNTPGQGGGYTF. CDR3 nucleotides: TGTGCCAGCAGCCGCACAAACACGCCGGGACAGGGAGGCGGCTACACCTTC.

This clonotype was seen a handful of times. This chain uses TRBV4-1 with TRBJ2-2; TRBD2 matches at 7 bases. Germline values: CDR1 MGHRA, CDR2 YSYEKL. CDR3 length: 18 amino acids. Trimming took 5 bases from V and 1 from J; bases not matched to a gene: 13. The CDR3: CASSEGVFGTKNTGELFF. CDR3 DNA: TGCGCCAGCAGCGAGGGAGTATTCGGGACTAAGAACACCGGGGAGCTGTTTTTT.

This clonotype was observed many times. The rearrangement joins TRBV2 to TRBJ2-3; 10 nucleotides agree with TRBD1. With V trimmed by 4 bases and J by 4 bases, 8 bases remained unmatched. CDR1 is SNHLY, CDR2 FYNNEI, per germline. CDR3 size: 16 residues. The CDR3 reads CASSATGTGVPDTQYF. Here the CDR3 DNA reads TGTGCCAGCAGTGCAACCGGGACAGGGGTACCAGATACGCAGTATTTT.

This clonotype was picked up many times. The chain is built from TRBV29-1 and TRBJ2-5; a weak D match, TRBD2 (6 bases). This CDR3 contains 13 residues. Germline V lookup: CDR1 SQVTM, CDR2 ANQGSEA. The germline V and J ends were trimmed by 2 bases and 0 bases, with 7 bases remaining between them. The CDR3 sequence: CSVEWGDQETQYF. The CDR3, as DNA: TGCAGCGTTGAATGGGGGGACCAAGAGACCCAGTACTTC. The whole variable domain, filled in from reference TRBV29-1 and TRBJ2-5, reads SAVISQKPSRDICQRGTSLTIQCQVDSQVTMMFWYRQQPGQSLTLIATANQGSEATYESGFVIDKFPISRPNLTFSTLTVSNMSPEDSSIYLCSVEWGDQETQYFGPGTRLLVL.